One and the same sample provided the 19 T cell receptor beta chains below, sequenced in a study of blood T cell repertoires in COVID-19. The protocol was immunoSEQ multiplex PCR, while the TCRdb copy is restricted to in-frame clones and leaves out a portion. The data show about 120,000 clones, about 79% seen once. Sequencing used peripheral blood. The receptors shown here come from a woman at least 80 years old with acute or convalescent COVID-19.

This chain uses TRBV28 with TRBJ2-5; 12 nucleotides agree with TRBD1. Germline values: CDR1 MDHEN, CDR2 SYDVKM. V dropped 7 bases and J dropped 5; count of bases not matched to a gene: 11. CDR3 length: 16 residues. The CDR3 region has the DNA TGTGCCAGCACCGCCGCCGGGACAGGGGGCTGGGAGACCCAGTACTTC. Amino acids: CASTAAGTGGWETQYF.

V gene TRBV30 combines with J gene TRBJ1-3; D remains ambiguous. The V gene's germline CDR1 is GTSNPN and CDR2 SVGIG (reference sequence). The CDR3 totals 16 residues. Trimming took 3 bases from V and 2 from J, leaving 17 bases between them. The CDR3: CAWRKSGSLAGNTIYF. For the CDR3, the DNA is TGTGCCTGGAGAAAATCGGGATCCTTGGCTGGAAACACCATATATTTT.

This rearrangement joins TRBV6-5 to TRBJ1-4; D might be TRBD1 (6 bases). This CDR3 spans 14 amino acids. Germline V lookup: CDR1 MNHEY, CDR2 SVGAGI. V dropped 6 bases and J dropped 8 bases, with 16 bases sitting between them. The CDR3 DNA reads as TGTGCCAGCAGGTATACTCAGGGGTTGGAAAAACTGTTTTTT. This codes for CASRYTQGLEKLFF.

In this sample, this clone turned up once. The genes are TRBV5-1 and TRBJ2-7; the match to TRBD2 covers 15 bases. From germline, CDR1 is SGHRS and CDR2 YFSETQ. Trimming cost V 3 bases and J 3 bases; bases outside gene matches: 4. The CDR3 covers 16 residues. The CDR3 nucleotides read TGCGCCAGCAGCTCGGGGACTAGCGGGAGGATCTACGAGCAGTACTTC. Translated: CASSSGTSGRIYEQYF.

The CDR3 nucleotides are TGTGCCAGCAACCCCGGGACAGGGGTCCCCAATGAGCAGTTCTTC. Protein product: CASNPGTGVPNEQFF. The rearrangement links TRBV2 to TRBJ2-1, with TRBD1 matching 10 bases. Germline trimming cut 7 bases from V and 6 bases from J; bases unmatched to any gene: 9. This CDR3 contains 15 residues. Germline loops: CDR1 SNHLY, CDR2 FYNNEI. Variable domain in full (rest from reference TRBV2 and TRBJ2-1): EPEVTQTPSHQVTQMGQEVILRCVPISNHLYFYWYRQILGQKVEFLVSFYNNEISEKSEIFDDQFSVERPDGSNFTLKIRSTKLEDSAMYFCASNPGTGVPNEQFFGPGTRLTVL.

The gene calls are TRBV5-1 and TRBJ2-7, with D unresolved. Trimming removed 0 bases at V and 0 bases at J, with 7 bases between. The germline CDR1 and CDR2 sequences are SGHRS and YFSETQ. The CDR3 sequence is 14 residues long. The CDR3 DNA sequence: TGCGCCAGCAGCTTGGACACCCACTCCTACGAGCAGTACTTC. The encoded protein is CASSLDTHSYEQYF.

The chain joins TRBV5-1 to TRBJ1-1; D gene unclear. V lost 8 bases, J lost 4 bases, and 18 bases lay in between. The CDR3 has 14 residues. Germline assignment: CDR1 SGHRS and CDR2 YFSETQ. As DNA, the CDR3 is TGCGCCAGTTGCCGGGCCCCGGAGGGCACTGAAGCTTTCTTT. Protein product: CASCRAPEGTEAFF.

This sequence joins TRBV6-2 or TRBV6-3 and TRBJ1-2, with TRBD1 as a possible D gene (6 bases). The CDR3 is 15 amino acids. V shed 4 bases and J shed 8 bases, with 20 bases lying between them. Germline lookup yields CDR1 MNHEY and CDR2 SVGEGT. The chain's CDR3 is CASSFELQGMGGYTF. Here the CDR3 DNA reads TGTGCCAGCAGTTTCGAACTACAGGGAATGGGCGGCTACACCTTC.

J is TRBJ2-5 and V is TRBV3-1 (or the pseudogene TRBV3-2); perhaps TRBD2 as D (5 bases). Per germline, CDR1 LGHDT and CDR2 YNNKEL (reference sequence). The CDR3 has 17 residues. V dropped 0 bases and J dropped 5 bases, with 19 bases sitting between them. The CDR3 bases are TGTGCCAGCAGCCAAGACCAATTGGGCCGGGGTTCTGAGACCCAGTACTTC. This gives the protein CASSQDQLGRGSETQYF.

V and J are TRBV18 and TRBJ2-1; perhaps TRBD1 as D (5 bases). CDR1 is KGHSH and CDR2 is LQKENI in the germline V gene. V was clipped by 4 bases and J by 8 bases, with 9 bases between them. The CDR3 totals 12 residues. The CDR3 is CASSQGRDEQFF. The DNA for the CDR3 is TGTGCCAGCTCACAGGGGCGAGATGAGCAGTTCTTC.

The V call is TRBV6-5, the J call TRBJ1-2; the match to TRBD1 covers 7 bases. The J segment lost 2 bases and the V segment lost 2 bases, leaving 8 bases of the junction unmatched. The CDR3 runs to 16 residues. CDR1 MNHEY and CDR2 SVGAGI come from the germline V gene. The CDR3 sequence is CASSYGQGVTNYGYTF. CDR3 bases: TGTGCCAGCAGTTACGGGCAGGGGGTGACCAACTATGGCTACACCTTC.

The rearrangement links TRBV4-3 to TRBJ1-1, with a tentative D call TRBD1 (5 bases). The V end was cut by 0 bases, the J end by 5 bases, with 13 bases between. The germline CDR1 and CDR2 sequences are LGHNA and YSLEER. This CDR3 region has 15 residues. The CDR3 nucleotides read TGCGCCAGCAGCCAAGATTTTTCCGGGGGAACTGAAGCTTTCTTT. Its translation: CASSQDFSGGTEAFF.

This clone has a handful of counts. The V call is TRBV4-1, the J call TRBJ1-5, with 7 positions matching TRBD1. V was pared by 4 bases and J by 3 bases, with 6 bases of the junction left unmatched. This CDR3 region has 15 residues. The V gene's germline CDR1 is MGHRA and CDR2 YSYEKL. CDR3 in amino acids: CASSLDRAHNQPQHF. The DNA of the CDR3 is TGCGCCAGCAGCCTAGACAGGGCCCACAATCAGCCCCAGCATTTT.

The rearrangement joins TRBV6-5 to TRBJ1-5; tentatively, D is TRBD1 (5 bases). V was cut by 6 bases and J by 7 bases, with 13 bases left in between. The CDR3 length is 13 residues. Germline V gene lookup returns CDR1 MNHEY and CDR2 SVGAGI. The CDR3 here is CASRKDRNQPQHF. The CDR3 coding sequence is TGTGCCAGCAGGAAAGACAGAAACCAGCCCCAGCATTTT.

There are a few counts of this clone. The rearrangement joins TRBV30 to TRBJ2-3, with a tentative D call TRBD1 (5 bases). This CDR3 spans 13 amino acids. CDR1 GTSNPN and CDR2 SVGIG come from the germline V gene (reference sequence). The V end lost 3 bases, the J end lost 3 bases, and 10 bases lay between the germline ends. The DNA for the CDR3 is TGTGCCTGGAGGGACAAGGGAACAGATACGCAGTATTTT. It specifies CAWRDKGTDTQYF.

This clone was counted only a few times. The chain joins TRBV3-1 (or the pseudogene TRBV3-2) to TRBJ1-6; 11 nucleotides agree with TRBD1. There are 16 residues in the CDR3. The V gene end was trimmed by 0 bases and the J gene end by 7 bases; junction bases not matched to a gene: 2. CDR1 is LGHDT and CDR2 is YNNKEL in the germline V gene (reference sequence). As DNA, the CDR3 is TGTGCCAGCAGCCAAGAGAGGGACAGGGGGAATTCACCCCTCCACTTT. It encodes CASSQERDRGNSPLHF.

The CDR3 DNA reads as TGTGCCAGCAGCTCAGAGACTAGCGGGAGGGTCAGCTCCTACAATGAGCAGTTCTTC. Its translation is CASSSETSGRVSSYNEQFF. The rearrangement links TRBV13 to TRBJ2-1, with TRBD2 matching over 14 bases. The CDR3 is made up of 19 amino acids. J was trimmed by 0 bases and V by 4 bases; bases with no gene match: 8. The germline CDR1 and CDR2 sequences are PRHDT and FYEKMQ (reference sequence).

The table lists this clone with a few counts. This chain links TRBV30 with TRBJ2-7, with TRBD1 identical over 8 bases. The CDR3 runs 14 residues. Per the germline V gene, CDR1 is GTSNPN and CDR2 is SVGIG (reference sequence). With 4 bases clipped from V and 5 bases from J, the junction kept 10 bases outside the gene matches. CDR3 residues: CAWTLGQGWDEQYF. CDR3 coding DNA: TGTGCCTGGACCTTAGGACAGGGTTGGGACGAGCAGTACTTC.

The J gene is TRBJ1-2, the V gene TRBV7-9; 7 bases align to TRBD1. Germline CDR1 is SEHNR and CDR2 is FQNEAQ (reference sequence). The CDR3 contains 13 residues. V was clipped by 4 bases and J by 2 bases; unmatched bases: 1. CDR3 nucleotide sequence: TGTGCCAGCAGCTCGACAGGGAACTATGGCTACACCTTC. It encodes CASSSTGNYGYTF.